The present T cell receptor beta chain was sequenced within a study of shared clonotypes between healthy human individuals. Study-wide background: For every donor, three CD4 naive, three CD4 memory, two CD8 naive and one CD8 memory plates were used.

Using immunoSEQ multiplex PCR, the repertoire was profiled, and TCRdb retains in-frame clones only, with some absent. This sample has more than 2 million clones, with around 95% found just once. CDR3 length: 13 amino acids. V shed 1 base and J 3 bases; nucleotides not matched to a gene: 1. Germline values: CDR1 GTSNPN, CDR2 SVGIG (reference sequence). Naive CD4+ cells were CD45RA-selected; the remaining cells were memory. Sequenced input: naive CD4+ T cells sorted from blood. The subset is: CD45RA+ positively selected. The rearrangement joins TRBV30 to TRBJ1-1; TRBD1 agrees at 8 bases. The receptor was isolated from a man younger than 35 in good health. This chain's CDR3 is CAWSADRDTEAFF. As DNA, the CDR3 is TGTGCCTGGAGTGCGGACAGGGACACTGAAGCTTTCTTT.